Listed below are T cell receptor beta chains from one sample, sequenced in a study of cytomegalovirus exposure and HLA in healthy donors. The data were produced by immunoSEQ multiplex PCR, yet TCRdb's version contains in-frame clones alone and is incomplete. Among about 100,000 clones listed, around 82% were seen once. Sequencing was done on a sample of PBMCs. These receptors were obtained from a woman aged 60-75 years in good health and CMV-seronegative. The CDR3 runs from the conserved cysteine through the conserved F or W. D genes are given only for firm matches. The size field is filled for only some rows; it gives once, few, many or a size class.

15 NA TRBJ2-5 NA TRBV5-1 TGCGCCAGCAGCTCAACCACGACAGTTCCAGAGACCCAGTACTTC CASSSTTTVPETQYF
15 NA TRBJ1-1 once TRBV25-1 TGTGCCAGCGTTTCCGGGACTACTGTGAACACTGAAGCTTTCTTT CASVSGTTVNTEAFF
17 TRBD1 TRBJ2-2 NA TRBV7-9 TGTGCCAGCAGCCCCCGGACAGGGGTCTTTGGTGCCGGGGAGCTGTTTTTT CASSPRTGVFGAGELFF
15 NA TRBJ1-1 NA TRBV6-5 TGTGCCAGCATGCTTTTTGGACTGTCGGACACTGAAGCTTTCTTT CASMLFGLSDTEAFF
15 NA TRBJ2-2 once TRBV5-1 TGCGCCAGCAGCTTGTGGCAGGGGGAGGCCGGGGAGCTGTTTTTT CASSLWQGEAGELFF
13 TRBD1 TRBJ1-2 few TRBV19 TGTGCCAGCGTTACAGGGGGCGACTATGGCTACACCTTC CASVTGGDYGYTF
14 TRBD1 TRBJ1-5 NA TRBV5-1 TGCGCCAGCAGCTTGGCAGGGGGACATCAGCCCCAGCATTTT CASSLAGGHQPQHF
15 NA TRBJ2-7 NA TRBV27 TGTGCCAGCAGTTTATCGCGACAGGACTCCTACGAGCAGTACTTC CASSLSRQDSYEQYF
14 TRBD1 TRBJ1-5 NA TRBV10-3 TGTGCCAGCCGGGACAGGGATAGCAATCAGCCCCAGCATTTT CASRDRDSNQPQHF
17 TRBD1 TRBJ1-5 once TRBV27 TGTGCCAGCAGTCCCACCTTCTCCCGACAGGGTAGTCAGCCCCAGCATTTT CASSPTFSRQGSQPQHF
15 TRBD1 TRBJ2-5 NA TRBV6-5 TGTGCCAGCAGAGCCGGGACAGGGGGCCAAGAGACCCAGTACTTC CASRAGTGGQETQYF
18 NA TRBJ2-5 NA TRBV28 TGTGCCAGCAGTTTAGATGTGAGGCGGGGAAACAAGCAAGAGACCCAGTACTTC CASSLDVRRGNKQETQYF
15 NA TRBJ1-2 NA TRBV4-1 TGCGCCAGCAGCCAGTGGACAGTACCCAACTATGGCTACACCTTC CASSQWTVPNYGYTF
12 NA TRBJ1-3 NA TRBV5-5 TGTGCCAGCAGCCCAGGAGGAAACACCATATATTTT CASSPGGNTIYF
11 NA TRBJ2-1 NA TRBV27 TGTGCCAGCAGCCATAGCAATGAGCAGTTCTTC CASSHSNEQFF
15 NA TRBJ1-3 NA TRBV6-5 TGTGCCAGCAGTCCGGATCGGGGGATGGGAAACACCATATATTTT CASSPDRGMGNTIYF
12 NA TRBJ1-1 NA TRBV4-1 TGCGCCAGCAGCCAAGGTTCGAGTCGGGCTTTCTTT CASSQGSSRAFF
15 NA TRBJ2-7 NA TRBV5-6 TGTGCCAGCAGCTTGGCGGGCGCGGGAACCTACGAGCAGTACTTC CASSLAGAGTYEQYF
14 NA TRBJ1-4 NA TRBV2 TGTGCCAGCATGAAGGACAGTTTTAATGAAAAACTGTTTTTT CASMKDSFNEKLFF
16 TRBD2 TRBJ2-3 NA TRBV2 TGTGCCAGCCAAACTAGCGGGAGGAGACCCACAGATACGCAGTATTTT CASQTSGRRPTDTQYF
15 NA TRBJ2-7 few TRBV9 TGTGCCAGCAGCGTAGGGAGGGGGCACGACTACGAGCAGTACTTC CASSVGRGHDYEQYF
14 NA TRBJ2-2 NA TRBV15 TGTGCCACCAGCCCCCGGGAGAACACCGGGGAGCTGTTTTTT CATSPRENTGELFF
20 TRBD1 TRBJ1-3 NA TRBV27 TGTGCCAGCAGTTCCCCCGGGACAGAAATGACTCTGCGCTCTGGAAACACCATATATTTT CASSSPGTEMTLRSGNTIYF
12 NA TRBJ1-2 NA TRBV28 TGTGCCAGCAGAATCCTGAACTATGGCTACACCTTC CASRILNYGYTF
13 NA TRBJ1-1 NA TRBV18 TGTGCCAGCTCGGCGGGGGGTGAGACTGAAGCTTTCTTT CASSAGGETEAFF
14 TRBD1 TRBJ1-1 NA TRBV5-1 TGCGCCAGCAGCCGAGGGACAGGGAACACTGAAGCTTTCTTT CASSRGTGNTEAFF
13 NA TRBJ2-1 NA TRBV5-1 TGCGCCAGCAGCTCTGATATAGCTGGTGAGCAGTTCTTC CASSSDIAGEQFF
14 TRBD1 TRBJ2-7 NA TRBV6-5 TGTGCCAGCAGCTCCGGACAGGAGGCCTACGAGCAGTACTTC CASSSGQEAYEQYF
13 NA TRBJ1-4 NA TRBV27 TGTGCCAGCAGGCTCACGGCTAATGAAAAACTGTTTTTT CASRLTANEKLFF
15 TRBD2 TRBJ2-1 NA TRBV7-8 TGTGCCAGCAGCCTGGGACTAGCGGGATACAATGAGCAGTTCTTC CASSLGLAGYNEQFF
16 NA TRBJ1-1 NA TRBV7-2 TGTGCCAGCAGCTTAAATGGAGGAGGTCTGAACACTGAAGCTTTCTTT CASSLNGGGLNTEAFF